The clone carrying this T cell receptor beta chain was detected only a few times. What it binds is unknown. Of the isolated RNA, all was reverse transcribed, and so the sequenced material was expressed TCRB transcripts. Some clones are missing from TCRdb's copy, which holds only in-frame ones; the method was immunoSEQ multiplex PCR. The repertoire has 200,000 to 250,000 clones, 16% of them found once; the top ten carry approximately 0.087%. Per the germline V gene, CDR1 is GTSNPN and CDR2 is SVGIG (reference sequence). The CDR3 consists of 12 residues. V lost 2 bases, J lost 8 bases, and 12 bases lay in between. The sample originates from a study of beta chain features in type 1 diabetes. Study-wide results and caveats: Type 1 diabetes patients had moderately but significantly shorter TCRB CDR3s in all four CD4+ subsets.

The TCR comes from a man younger than 45 with type 1 diabetes. The chain recombines TRBV30 with TRBJ1-2, with D tentatively TRBD1 (6 bases). The sample consisted of naive CD4+ T cells from blood. CDR3: CAWSRTVEGYTF. The CDR3 DNA sequence: TGTGCCTGGAGTAGGACAGTAGAAGGCTACACCTTC.